Following are 5 T cell receptor beta chains from one sample sequenced in a study of blood T cells in healthy people across ages (dated by TCRdb to the mid-2010s). To prepare the library, 5' RACE was applied. Sequencing was carried out with an Illumina HiSeq 2500. The second PCR ran for about 7 to 11 cycles and used a J-beta primer mix along with a sample-barcoded 5' primer. Through fastp at Q25 and MiXCR, TCRdb rebuilt clones from the public reads, retaining in-frame beta chains. Each entry merges the rows of one CDR3 protein and shows their most common DNA and genes. The sample profile shows approximately 900,000 distinct CDR3 sequences; about 44% of them were found once. In total, the top ten clones hold around an eighth of the sample. The sample taken for sequencing was blood. These receptors all come from a man aged 25 to 40 in good health.

This clonotype was recorded a few times. The chain recombines TRBV3-1 with TRBJ2-7; the D gene is possibly TRBD1 (5 bases). The V end was cut by 4 bases, the J end by 3 bases, with 10 bases between. The CDR3 extends over 13 amino acids. Germline-derived CDR1 and CDR2 are LGHDT and YNNKEL (reference sequence). In DNA form, the CDR3 reads TGTGCCAGCAGCCTTCGACAGCACTACGAGCAGTACTTC. Translation gives CASSLRQHYEQYF.

This chain links TRBV12-3 or TRBV12-4 with TRBJ2-1; perhaps TRBD1 as D (6 bases). This CDR3 has 14 residues. V was trimmed by 5 bases and J by 5 bases, leaving 13 bases between them. The CDR3 DNA reads as TGTGCCAGCAGTGTTCAGGACAGTGACAATGAGCAGTTCTTC. It specifies CASSVQDSDNEQFF.

The V call is TRBV12-3 or TRBV12-4, the J call TRBJ2-3; 7 positions match TRBD2. Trimming removed 7 bases from V and 2 bases from J; junction bases left unmatched: 9. This CDR3 spans 15 amino acids. CDR3 loop: CASTPRAGYTDTQYF. DNA for the CDR3: TGTGCCAGCACCCCTCGAGCGGGGTACACAGATACGCAGTATTTT.

As concerns this clonotype: This may be a read error: a much more frequent sequence differs by one nucleotide. The rearrangement links TRBV12-3 or TRBV12-4 to TRBJ2-3, with D perhaps TRBD1 (6 bases). The CDR3 loop spans 16 amino acids. The CDR3 region has the DNA TGTGTCAGCAGTTTAGGTGGGGGCCTAAGCACAGATACGCAGTATTTT. As protein: CVSSLGGGLSTDTQYF.

The rearrangement links TRBV27 to TRBJ1-2, with 7 positions matching TRBD1. The ends lost 7 bases at V and 2 bases at J; junction bases unmatched: 4. The CDR3 length is 13 residues. The V gene's germline CDR1 is MNHEY and CDR2 SMNVEV (reference sequence). This CDR3 reads CASTGRGNYGYTF. In DNA form, the CDR3 reads TGTGCCAGCACGGGCAGGGGGAACTATGGCTACACCTTC.